The sequence of this T cell receptor (beta chain) was determined in a study of human T cells and chemical hapten exposure. Study-wide context: TCR yields per sample varied mostly from small pooled library volume differences.

Overall study results and limits: There was a positive correlation between PT1 expanded TCR counts and patch test score. Expanded TCRs created a significantly greater count of big CDR3 similarity clusters than controls did. Every donor had alopecia, and their immune response may therefore differ from healthy people's.

Time point denoted: pre-sensitization, week 0. The sample's treatment: therapeutic diphenylcyclopropenone sensitization with weekly scalp DPC. For this clonotype: Antigen specificity is unknown.

MiXCR was run by TCRdb on the RACE reads, yielding one entry per CDR3 protein. The sample has approximately 52,000 distinct CDR3 sequences, over 8% seen once. This clonotype was obtained from a middle-aged woman with alopecia areata. Some clones in this sample may be carry-over from other donors' samples. Sequencing used whole blood, obtained in connection with sensitization to the hapten diphenylcyclopropenone (DPC).

The CDR3 here is CSAGGKGPYNEQFF. The CDR3 DNA reads TGCAGTGCGGGGGGGAAGGGACCCTACAATGAGCAGTTCTTC. This chain joins TRBV20-1 and TRBJ2-1, with 7 bases matching TRBD2. CDR3 length equals 14 residues. V lost 6 bases, J lost 2 bases, and 7 bases stayed unmatched. CDR1 is DFQATT, CDR2 SNEGSKA, per germline (reference sequence).